The sequence of this T cell receptor (beta chain) was determined in a study of cytomegalovirus exposure and HLA in healthy donors. Study-wide background: Unique TCRs from HLA-typed donors, 65 million to 85 million of them, were held in an early data release.

This clone was seen only once. This CDR3 is also generated by other DNA sequences in the sample. This CDR3 has 14 amino acids. V shed 0 bases and J shed 0 bases, with 7 bases lying between them. Germline-derived CDR1 and CDR2 are SGDLS and YYNGEE. PCR primers comprised 60 Vbeta and 13 Jbeta primers. Assay: immunoSEQ multiplex PCR; the TCRdb copy retains only in-frame clones and omits some. The data contain 65,000 to 90,000 clones, around 80% of them singletons. Sequences were obtained from PBMCs. This clonotype originated in a man aged 30 to 39 in good health and CMV-seronegative. The V call is TRBV9, the J call TRBJ2-7; D may be TRBD2 (5 bases). CDR3 sequence (DNA): TGTGCCAGCAGCGTAGGGAGCGGCTCCTACGAGCAGTACTTC. Its translation is CASSVGSGSYEQYF.